Following are 15 T cell receptor beta chains from one sample sequenced in a study of T cell changes during pregnancy in multiple sclerosis. Sequenced by immunoSEQ multiplex PCR; TCRdb stores in-frame clones only, minus some. The data contain about 34,000 clones, under 95% of them singletons. The sequencing here drew on peripheral blood, taken in the second trimester of pregnancy. The receptors derive from a female donor in good health, enrolled as a control in a pregnancy study.

The count of this clone is one. The chain combines TRBV6-4 with TRBJ2-1; 12 bases line up with TRBD2. CDR1 is MRHNA, CDR2 SNTAGT, per germline. The CDR3 consists of 15 residues. V shed 0 bases, J shed 6 bases, and the junction held 0 bases outside the gene matches. CDR3 in DNA: TGTGCCAGCAGTGACTCACTAGCGGGGGGCAATGAGCAGTTCTTC. Protein: CASSDSLAGGNEQFF.

J is TRBJ2-7 and V is TRBV6-1, with 10 bases lining up with TRBD1. V shed 5 bases, J shed 5 bases, and the junction held 6 bases outside the gene matches. This CDR3 region has 14 residues. Germline lookup yields CDR1 MNHNS and CDR2 SASEGT. The CDR3 DNA is TGTGCCAGCAGTATATCCGGGACAGGGGACGAGCAGTACTTC. This gives the protein CASSISGTGDEQYF.

The genes are TRBV11-2 and TRBJ2-3, with D maybe TRBD1 (6 bases). V dropped 5 bases and J dropped 2 bases, with 17 bases sitting between them. The length of the CDR3 is 16 residues. Germline V gene data show CDR1 as SGHAT and CDR2 as FQNNGV. The CDR3 protein is CASSPQGPGITDTQYF. CDR3 nucleotide sequence: TGTGCCAGCAGCCCGCAGGGGCCGGGGATCACAGATACGCAGTATTTT.

V gene TRBV7-2 combines with J gene TRBJ1-1; D uncertain. Germline V gene data show CDR1 as SGHTA and CDR2 as FQGNSA. The CDR3 is made up of 15 amino acids. Trimming took 5 bases from V and 1 from J, leaving 14 bases between them. As DNA, the CDR3 is TGTGCCAGCAGCCCAAACGCGGGGAGGAACACTGAAGCTTTCTTT. Translated, it gives CASSPNAGRNTEAFF.

This sequence joins TRBV11-2 and TRBJ2-5, with TRBD1 identical over 10 bases. From germline, CDR1 is SGHAT and CDR2 FQNNGV. Trimming removed 4 bases from V and 4 bases from J; junction bases left unmatched: 6. This CDR3 contains 15 residues. The CDR3 reads CASSSRWTGGETQYF. Here the CDR3 DNA reads TGTGCCAGCAGCTCCCGTTGGACAGGGGGAGAGACCCAGTACTTC. Variable domain in full (rest from reference TRBV11-2 and TRBJ2-5): EAGVAQSPRYKIIEKRQSVAFWCNPISGHATLYWYQQILGQGPKLLIQFQNNGVVDDSQLPKDRFSAERLKGVDSTLKIQPAKLEDSAVYLCASSSRWTGGETQYFGPGTRLLVL.

V usage is TRBV6-5 and J usage is TRBJ2-1; 9 nucleotides match TRBD1. The CDR3 is 15 amino acids. V was clipped by 6 bases and J by 6 bases; unmatched bases: 9. CDR1 is MNHEY and CDR2 is SVGAGI in the germline V gene. The CDR3 here is CASRPRDRVGNEQFF. CDR3 nucleotides: TGTGCCAGCAGACCCAGGGACAGGGTGGGCAATGAGCAGTTCTTC.

This chain connects TRBV6-6 to TRBJ1-5, with D unclear. Trimming pared 8 bases from V and 1 base from J, leaving 12 bases between. Germline V lookup: CDR1 MNHNY, CDR2 SVGAGI (reference sequence). The CDR3 totals 14 residues. CDR3 residues: CASYREASNQPQHF. The CDR3 bases are TGTGCCAGCTACCGAGAAGCAAGCAATCAGCCCCAGCATTTT.

The chain uses TRBV4-2 and TRBJ1-6; D is perhaps TRBD1 (5 bases). Looked up from germline, CDR1 is LGHNA and CDR2 is YNFKEQ. CDR3 length equals 15 residues. The V end lost 5 bases, the J end lost 0 bases, and 8 bases lay between the germline ends. The CDR3 DNA follows: TGTGCCAGCAGCTTCGACAGCTCCTATAATTCACCCCTCCACTTT. This translates into CASSFDSSYNSPLHF.

The V gene is TRBV5-6, the J gene TRBJ1-1, with a weak D call TRBD1 (5 bases). V was pared by 4 bases and J by 5 bases, with 18 bases between. Germline CDR1 reads SGHDT; CDR2 reads YYEEEE. The CDR3 runs to 15 residues. The CDR3 loop reads CASSVRQTPWTEAFF. CDR3 nucleotides: TGTGCCAGCAGCGTGAGACAGACCCCCTGGACTGAAGCTTTCTTT.

The CDR3 sequence is CAWSVLSGYGYTF. The CDR3 DNA reads TGTGCCTGGAGTGTACTCTCAGGCTATGGCTACACCTTC. The chain couples TRBV30 to TRBJ1-2; D unclear. Germline CDR1 GTSNPN, CDR2 SVGIG (reference sequence). The CDR3 loop spans 13 amino acids. The germline V and J ends were trimmed by 0 bases and 4 bases, with 9 bases remaining between them. Based on the CDR3 plus reference TRBV30 and TRBJ1-2, the full variable domain is SQTIHQWPATLVQPVGSPLSLECTVEGTSNPNLYWYRQAAGRGLQLLFYSVGIGQISSEVPQNLSASRPQDRQFILSSKKLLLSDSGFYLCAWSVLSGYGYTFGSGTRLTVV.

This chain links TRBV4-1 with TRBJ2-7, with D possibly being TRBD2 (6 bases). CDR1 is MGHRA and CDR2 is YSYEKL in the germline V gene. V was cut by 2 bases and J by 3 bases, with 14 bases left in between. This CDR3 is built from 15 residues. The CDR3 region is CASSQRSGAYYEQYF. The CDR3 DNA sequence: TGCGCCAGCAGCCAACGTAGCGGTGCCTACTACGAGCAGTACTTC.

In its sample, this clone was seen once. The genes are TRBV27 and TRBJ2-1; D is unclear. CDR3 length: 12 amino acids. V was clipped by 5 bases and J by 8 bases, with 10 bases between them. The V gene's germline CDR1 is MNHEY and CDR2 SMNVEV (reference sequence). The DNA for the CDR3 is TGTGCCAGCAGTGACTCGATAGATGAGCAGTTCTTC. Translated: CASSDSIDEQFF.

This clone was counted only a few times. This sequence joins TRBV4-3 and TRBJ2-1, with D possibly matching TRBD2 (7 bases). This CDR3 region has 16 residues. V dropped 4 bases and J dropped 4 bases, with 17 bases sitting between them. Germline V gene data show CDR1 as LGHNA and CDR2 as YSLEER. CDR3 protein: CASSPRGEGDYNEQFF. The CDR3, as DNA: TGCGCCAGCAGCCCCCGGGGGGAGGGGGATTACAATGAGCAGTTCTTC.

The CDR3 region is CASSPPTGMRNEQYF. For the CDR3, the DNA is TGTGCCAGCTCACCACCGACAGGGATGAGAAACGAGCAGTACTTC. The chain employs TRBV18 and TRBJ2-7; 7 bases line up with TRBD1. The CDR3 spans 15 residues. The V and J ends lost 0 bases and 5 bases, in that order; junction bases with no gene match: 7. CDR1 and CDR2 (germline): KGHSH, LQKENI.

The chain is built from TRBV30 and TRBJ1-3; no firm D call. Between the trimmed V and J ends, which lost 2 bases and 0 bases, there was a span of 5 bases. Germline CDR1 GTSNPN, CDR2 SVGIG (reference sequence). This CDR3 region has 13 residues. The DNA of the CDR3 is TGTGCCTGGAGTCAGGTCTCTGGAAACACCATATATTTT. It translates to CAWSQVSGNTIYF.